This T cell receptor beta chain is drawn from a study of neoadjuvant anti-PD-1 for oral cavity cancer. PBMC libraries mostly used approximately 0.5 ug of input genomic DNA, with six replicates per sample. Produced via immunoSEQ multiplex PCR; TCRdb's table is partial and in-frame only. The sample records 73,000 or so clones, about 85% being singletons. This sample's time point: after neoadjuvant nivolumab, at surgical resection. PBMCs were not maintained or expanded in culture before analysis. Study results and caveats: PBMC Gini-index clonality exceeded responders' in non-responders post-nivolumab.

This clone has a single count. What it binds is unknown. From germline, CDR1 is SNHLY and CDR2 FYNNEI. V was pared by 6 bases and J by 2 bases, with 15 bases between. The CDR3 consists of 15 residues. The input for sequencing was PBMCs, taken after nivolumab (anti-PD-1) treatment. V gene TRBV2 combines with J gene TRBJ2-3, with D possibly being TRBD2 (6 bases). The sequence was obtained from a person aged 35-79 years with oral cavity squamous cell carcinoma. The CDR3 loop is CASSDTGLPTDTQYF. The CDR3 DNA sequence: TGTGCCAGCAGCGATACGGGACTCCCCACAGATACGCAGTATTTT.